The sample holds many counts of the clone carrying this T cell receptor (beta chain). Antigen specificity is unknown. Patients were left out if they had other autoimmune diseases, uncontrolled infections, pregnancy or lactation. Using RNA transcripts, the TCR beta CDR3 regions were amplified. First-round RT-PCR employed HTBI primers, with a second-round multiplex PCR after it. TCRdb independently ran MiXCR on the multiplex PCR reads; one entry per CDR3 protein. The sample shows about 500,000 distinct CDR3 sequences, roughly 39% of them seen only once. This entry comes from a study of Graves' ophthalmopathy and Graves' hyperthyroidism. Study context: A follow-up of 18 months without ophthalmopathy meant that hyperthyroidism was stable.

Study observations and caveats: In blood, most expanded thyroid clonotypes above 0.001 frequency were also detected.

Trimming took 6 bases from V and 0 from J, leaving 12 bases between them. The CDR3 consists of 15 residues. Germline V lookup: CDR1 MNHNY, CDR2 SVGAGI (reference sequence). The sequence was collected from an adult man with Graves' hyperthyroidism. Specimen: peripheral blood or thyroid tissue (not recorded which). The chain links TRBV6-6 to TRBJ1-3; D gene ambiguous. CDR3 loop: CASRQTPSSGNTIYF. In DNA, the CDR3 is TGTGCCAGCAGGCAGACACCTAGCTCTGGAAACACCATATATTTT.